This is a list of T cell receptor beta chains from one sample in a study of blood T cell repertoires in COVID-19. Here immunoSEQ multiplex PCR was the method, and the copy in TCRdb shows in-frame clones only, minus some. The table includes a few hundred thousand clones, 70% to 85% detected once. Sequencing was done on a sample of peripheral blood. These TCRs come from a human donor with acute or convalescent COVID-19. The donor label of this sample is uncertain. Both conserved end residues are part of each CDR3.

j_call v_call cdr3_aa
TRBJ2-3 TRBV3-1/TRBV3-2 CASSQEGGTDTQYF
TRBJ2-7 TRBV27 CASSRTGTRLAGGPYEQYF
TRBJ2-3 TRBV18 CASSWDTNTDTQYF
TRBJ1-1 TRBV28 CASSPRQGKGTEAFF
TRBJ1-1 TRBV6-5 CASGIWGGAGTEAFF
TRBJ2-5 TRBV19 CASSPVGRGVQETQYF
TRBJ1-1 TRBV19 CASSLYRATEAFF
TRBJ2-7 TRBV13 CASSLGGGGVYEQYF
TRBJ2-1 TRBV18 CASTRTGRTTVF
TRBJ2-1 TRBV5-6 CASSFGSAGDNEQFF
TRBJ2-7 TRBV24-1 CATSDPGSYEQYF
TRBJ1-1 TRBV9 CASSGNDGSTEAFF
TRBJ2-7 TRBV11-3 CASSTDSSSYEQYF
TRBJ1-2 TRBV27 CASSSGTGGGGYGYTF
TRBJ1-2 TRBV27 CASSLEGQILYGYTF
TRBJ1-4 TRBV2 CASSEGQGPVGNEKLFF
TRBJ1-5 TRBV28 CASSSLSGTGGAYSNQPQHF
TRBJ2-3 TRBV7-9 CASSLVRTSGGAGDTQYF
TRBJ1-2 TRBV5-1 CASSLFRGYGYTF
TRBJ2-2 TRBV24-1 CATMRGGIAGELFF
TRBJ2-2 TRBV27 CASSLSARVGAGELFF
TRBJ2-3 TRBV15 CATSTRKEGATDTQYF
TRBJ1-1 TRBV11-2 CASSQHRGGTEAFF
TRBJ2-5 TRBV18 CASSPGLGETQYF
TRBJ2-5 TRBV7-9 CASSIGQGPQETQYF
TRBJ2-1 TRBV5-4 CASSFPQGGDEQFF
TRBJ1-5 TRBV10-2 CASSPGLGMSNQPQHF
TRBJ1-5 TRBV30 CAWNGQGHQPQHF